Sequencing of this T cell receptor (beta chain) was carried out in a study of CD8 T cells in Susac syndrome (dated by TCRdb to between 2017 and 2020). Describing the broader study: The study used repertoire sequencing to test whether antigen drove CD8+ T cell activation and differentiation in Susac syndrome. The study compared CD8+ T cell repertoire clonality among 12 healthy donors, approximately 14 Susac syndrome patients and some 16 multiple sclerosis patients.

This clonotype was counted only a few times. Its antigen remains undetermined. The sample holds no much larger clone one base away, and base qualities are not on file. What the research found in general, with its limitations: The number of individuals in the TCR sequencing and HLA analysis was acknowledged as relatively small.

RNA was extracted with the RNeasy kit and 0.5 to 1 ug was reverse transcribed using random hexamers. The immunoSEQ multiplex PCR assay, covering 54 Vbeta and 13 Jbeta segments, was used to amplify TCR beta CDR3 regions. PCR amplification bias was corrected using a synthetic template baseline for primer optimization and computational correction. Processing in the source paper ran as follows. Reads were assigned to V, D and J genes according to IMGT and analyzed in immunoSEQ Analyzer, with only productive sequences retained. To calculate clonality, Shannon entropy was normalized by log2 of the number of productive unique sequences and then subtracted from one. For each patient and control, public and private clones were evaluated among the 100 most prevalent clones. A clone was defined as Susac-specific if it was absent from the healthy and MS cohorts, from over 1,000 published viral clones and from other ImmuneACCESS disease sequences. TCRdb trimmed the raw reads at Q25, called clones with MiXCR and kept productive beta chains. When rows share a CDR3 protein, they turn into one entry using the most common DNA and genes. The V and J calls reflect TCRdb's pipeline rather than the authors' work. For this sample there are 250,000 to 300,000 distinct CDR3 sequences; around 85% appear just once. The ten largest account for around 0.2% of the sample.

Peripheral blood CD8+ and CD4+ T cells from healthy donors, Susac syndrome patients and multiple sclerosis patients were profiled by high-throughput TCR beta sequencing. Multiple sclerosis controls were treatment-naive patients with stable or active relapsing-remitting disease fulfilling revised McDonald criteria. CD8+ TEMRA cells were enriched by FACS, while bulk CD8+ and CD4+ T cells were purified by magnetic negative isolation. Blood was collected in EDTA tubes and processed within 24 hours, with PBMCs isolated through density gradient centrifugation. PBMCs intended for TCR sequencing were frozen in liquid nitrogen and were later thawed in a 37 degrees C water bath. Purity of sorted or isolated CD4+, CD8+ and CD8+ TEMRA cells was at least 90%. The sequence derives from a human donor with multiple sclerosis. Sequences were obtained from CD8+ T cells from PBMCs.

The DNA sequence reads TGTGCCAGTAGTATAGTACTGGGATATCAGCCCCAGCATTTT. It translates to CASSIVLGYQPQHF. Recombination linked TRBV19 to TRBJ1-5; a confident D gene designation cannot be given. Looking up the germline V gene (reference sequence) yields CDR1 LNHDA and CDR2 SQIVND. Reading from cysteine to phenylalanine, the CDR3 counts 14 amino acids. The sequence is cut down to CDR3 DNA, 42 bases in frame from base 1. Trimming removed 1 base from V and 5 bases from J, leaving 9 bases between the germline ends.